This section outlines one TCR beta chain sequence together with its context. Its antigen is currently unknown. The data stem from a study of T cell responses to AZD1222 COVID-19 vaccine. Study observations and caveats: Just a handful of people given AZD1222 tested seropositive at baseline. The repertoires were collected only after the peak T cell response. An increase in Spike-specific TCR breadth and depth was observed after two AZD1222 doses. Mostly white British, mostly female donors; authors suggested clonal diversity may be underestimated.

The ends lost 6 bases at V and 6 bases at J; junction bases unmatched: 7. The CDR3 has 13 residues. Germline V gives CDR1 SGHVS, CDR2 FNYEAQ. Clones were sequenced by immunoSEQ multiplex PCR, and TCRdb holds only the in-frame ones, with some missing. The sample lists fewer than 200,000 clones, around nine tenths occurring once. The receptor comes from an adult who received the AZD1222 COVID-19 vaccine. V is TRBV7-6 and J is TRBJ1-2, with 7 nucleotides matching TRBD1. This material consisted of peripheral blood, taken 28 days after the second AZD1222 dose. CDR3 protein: CASSSSTGDGYTF. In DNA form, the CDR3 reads TGTGCCAGCAGTTCATCCACAGGGGATGGCTACACCTTC.